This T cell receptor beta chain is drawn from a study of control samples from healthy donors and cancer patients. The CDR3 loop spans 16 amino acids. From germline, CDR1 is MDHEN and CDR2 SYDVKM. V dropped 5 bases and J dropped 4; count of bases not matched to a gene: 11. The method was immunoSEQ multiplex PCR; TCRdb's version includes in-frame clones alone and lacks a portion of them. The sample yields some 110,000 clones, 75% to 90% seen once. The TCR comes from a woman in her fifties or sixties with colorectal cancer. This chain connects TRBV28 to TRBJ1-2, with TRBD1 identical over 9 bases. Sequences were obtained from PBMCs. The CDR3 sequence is CASSTRTGDRLYGYTF. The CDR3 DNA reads TGTGCCAGCAGTACAAGGACAGGGGACCGGCTCTATGGCTACACCTTC.